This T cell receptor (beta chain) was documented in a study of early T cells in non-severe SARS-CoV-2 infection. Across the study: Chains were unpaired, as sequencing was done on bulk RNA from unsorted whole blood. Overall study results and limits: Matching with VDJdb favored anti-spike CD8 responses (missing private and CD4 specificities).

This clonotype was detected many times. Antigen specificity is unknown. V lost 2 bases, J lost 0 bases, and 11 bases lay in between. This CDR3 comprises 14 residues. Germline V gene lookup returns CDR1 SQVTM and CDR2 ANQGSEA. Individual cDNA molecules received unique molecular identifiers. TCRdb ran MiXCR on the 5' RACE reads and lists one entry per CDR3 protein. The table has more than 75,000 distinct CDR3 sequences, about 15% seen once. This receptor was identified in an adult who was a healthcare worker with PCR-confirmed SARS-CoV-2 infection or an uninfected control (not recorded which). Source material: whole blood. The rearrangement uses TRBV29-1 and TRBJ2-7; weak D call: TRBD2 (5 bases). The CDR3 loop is CSVEIPGGSYEQYF. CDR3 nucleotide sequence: TGCAGCGTTGAAATCCCAGGAGGCTCCTACGAGCAGTACTTC.